The clone carrying this T cell receptor (beta chain) was observed a handful of times. Its matching antigen is unknown. Data came from immunoSEQ multiplex PCR; TCRdb stores just in-frame clones and leaves some out. Here the sample spans some 1,600,000 clones, roughly 98% being singletons. Germline CDR1 and CDR2: GTSNPN and SVGIG (reference sequence). V dropped 2 bases and J dropped 0 bases, with 5 bases sitting between them. The CDR3 length is 12 residues. These data belong to a study of shared clonotypes between healthy human individuals. Study overall: The plates for each donor numbered three CD4 naive, three CD4 memory, two CD8 naive and one CD8 memory.

Overall study results and limits: It was the few donors that limited the genetic and exposure-history diversity represented. Generation probabilities of non-shared clonotypes were lower (relative to those shared by all four donors).

V and J are TRBV30 and TRBJ2-7; D is uncertain. The TCR comes from a man aged 25 to 40 in good health. Sample: naive CD4+ T cells sorted from blood. Documented subset: CD45RA+ positively selected. The CDR3 is CAWSRDSYEQYF. The CDR3 bases are TGTGCCTGGAGTCGAGACTCCTACGAGCAGTACTTC.